This entry lists 18 T cell receptor beta chains sequenced from one sample in a study of T-cell memory formation after mild COVID-19. TCRdb reanalysed the 5' RACE reads using MiXCR and keeps one entry per CDR3 protein. Among around 450,000 distinct CDR3 sequences listed, roughly 24% were seen once. The sequencing input was PBMCs or a T cell subset sorted from them (not recorded which). The receptors shown here come from an adult woman who had mild COVID-19 (a few samples of this study predate the infection). Cell type and time point are not known.

This clonotype was counted a few times. The chain has TRBV6-6 and TRBJ2-1; D is unresolved. V shed 2 bases and J shed 4 bases, with 9 bases lying between them. The CDR3 consists of 14 residues. In germline, CDR1 is MNHNY, CDR2 SVGAGI (reference sequence). CDR3 region: CASSYGELYNEQFF. In DNA, the CDR3 is TGTGCCAGCAGTTACGGAGAGCTATACAATGAGCAGTTCTTC.

The chain combines TRBV27 with TRBJ2-7; D is perhaps TRBD1 (6 bases). The CDR3 runs to 15 residues. CDR1 and CDR2 (germline): MNHEY, SMNVEV (reference sequence). V was clipped by 6 bases and J by 2 bases, with 17 bases between them. The CDR3 DNA follows: TGTGCCAGCAGCCCGTTTGAAGGGGACACCTACGAGCAGTACTTC. Encoded protein: CASSPFEGDTYEQYF.

This clonotype came up many times. J is TRBJ2-3 and V is TRBV15; D gene uncertain. Trimming left V 0 bases short and J 4 bases short, with 5 bases between. The CDR3 extends over 13 amino acids. Germline V gene lookup returns CDR1 LNHNV and CDR2 YYDKDF (reference sequence). This chain's CDR3 is CATSRDTADTQYF. The CDR3, as DNA: TGTGCCACCAGCAGAGATACGGCAGATACGCAGTATTTT.

CDR3 in DNA: TGTGCCAGCAGTTACTCGGAGGGGTTGGAAGAGACCCAGTACTTC. It codes for CASSYSEGLEETQYF. The genes are TRBV6-2 or TRBV6-3 and TRBJ2-5, with D perhaps TRBD2 (6 bases). CDR1 and CDR2 from the germline V gene are MNHEY and SVGEGT. The CDR3 is 15 amino acids. Trimming left V 0 bases short and J 3 bases short, with 11 bases between.

This chain joins TRBV6-1 and TRBJ2-1, with D maybe TRBD2 (6 bases). Trimming cost V 7 bases and J 3 bases, with 10 bases left between them. The CDR3 length is 13 residues. Germline assignment: CDR1 MNHNS and CDR2 SASEGT. The CDR3 loop reads CASKAGLYNEQFF. The CDR3, as DNA: TGTGCCAGCAAGGCGGGGCTCTACAATGAGCAGTTCTTC.

Only a few counts were recorded for this clonotype. The chain recombines TRBV7-9 with TRBJ2-7; no clear D gene. CDR3 length equals 13 residues. The germline V gene has CDR1 SEHNR and CDR2 FQNEAQ (reference sequence). Trimming shortened V by 7 bases and J by 7 bases, and 17 bases separated the two germline ends. Here the CDR3 reads CASTPNFGREQYF. CDR3 bases: TGTGCCAGCACCCCGAACTTTGGTAGAGAGCAGTACTTC.

The chain employs TRBV19 and TRBJ2-7, with 8 nucleotides matching TRBD1. Germline V gene lookup returns CDR1 LNHDA and CDR2 SQIVND (reference sequence). The CDR3 extends over 17 amino acids. V trimming: 5 bases; J trimming: 0 bases; junction bases outside the gene matches: 12. This chain's CDR3 is CASSQADRTGSSYEQYF. The CDR3, as DNA: TGTGCCAGTAGTCAAGCCGATCGGACAGGGAGCTCCTACGAGCAGTACTTC.

This clonotype was counted many times. The chain is built from TRBV5-1 and TRBJ2-2; TRBD2 matches 8 bases. Per germline, CDR1 SGHRS and CDR2 YFSETQ. With V trimmed by 2 bases and J by 1 base, 10 bases remained unmatched. This CDR3 is built from 18 residues. The CDR3 nucleotides are TGCGCCAGCAGCTTATCCCCCTCGGGAGGGAGGAACACCGGGGAGCTGTTTTTT. Translating gives CASSLSPSGGRNTGELFF. Using reference TRBV5-1 and TRBJ2-2 for the parts outside the CDR3, the full variable domain is KAGVTQTPRYLIKTRGQQVTLSCSPISGHRSVSWYQQTPGQGLQFLFEYFSETQRNKGNFPGRFSGRQFSNSRSEMNVSTLELGDSALYLCASSLSPSGGRNTGELFFGEGSRLTVL.

This clonotype appeared a few times. The genes are TRBV3-1 and TRBJ2-7; the D gene is possibly TRBD1 (7 bases). Germline CDR1 is LGHDT and CDR2 is YNNKEL (reference sequence). The germline V and J ends were trimmed by 5 bases and 4 bases, with 18 bases remaining between them. The CDR3 is 15 residues long. The CDR3 sequence is CASSMEGTEDYEQYF. The CDR3 region has the DNA TGTGCCAGCAGCATGGAGGGGACAGAGGATTACGAGCAGTACTTC.

There are a few counts of this clonotype. For the CDR3, the DNA is TGTGCCAGCAGTTACTCGGACTGGGGGACCTACGAGCAGTACTTC. This translates into CASSYSDWGTYEQYF. The chain recombines TRBV6-5 with TRBJ2-7; D tentatively fits TRBD1 or TRBD2 (5 bases each). Trimming stripped 0 bases from V and 2 bases from J, with 11 bases between. The V gene's germline CDR1 is MNHEY and CDR2 SVGAGI. The CDR3 consists of 15 residues.

The rearrangement links TRBV24-1 to TRBJ2-7; TRBD2 aligns across 7 bases. The V gene's germline CDR1 is KGHDR and CDR2 SFDVKD. V shed 4 bases and J 2 bases; nucleotides not matched to a gene: 10. The CDR3 length is 16 residues. CDR3 region: CATSDSGLRGAYEQYF. In nucleotides, the CDR3 is TGTGCCACCAGTGACTCGGGACTTCGGGGGGCCTACGAGCAGTACTTC.

This clonotype was observed a handful of times. The chain carries TRBV29-1 and TRBJ2-7; a weak D match, TRBD1 (5 bases). V lost 2 bases to trimming and J lost 5 bases, with 16 bases between them. The CDR3 spans 14 residues. Germline V gene lookup returns CDR1 SQVTM and CDR2 ANQGSEA. In DNA, the CDR3 is TGCAGCGTTGAATCCCAGGGTTGGGGCAACGAGCAGTACTTC. Encoded protein: CSVESQGWGNEQYF.

This clonotype appeared a few times. The rearrangement links TRBV7-3 to TRBJ2-2, with D perhaps matching TRBD1 or TRBD2 (5 bases each). The length of the CDR3 is 16 residues. The V end was cut by 1 base, the J end by 1 base, with 10 bases between. The V gene's germline CDR1 is SGHTA and CDR2 FQGTGA. CDR3 residues: CASSLNSGRNTGELFF. In DNA, the CDR3 is TGTGCCAGCAGCTTAAATTCAGGGAGGAACACCGGGGAGCTGTTTTTT.

This clonotype was detected a few times. This chain connects TRBV6-5 to TRBJ1-1; the D is unclear. Trimming took 10 bases from V and 3 from J, leaving 9 bases between them. Per germline, CDR1 MNHEY and CDR2 SVGAGI. The CDR3 length is 11 residues. The CDR3 DNA follows: TGTGCCACCCAAGGATACACTGAAGCTTTCTTT. Translated: CATQGYTEAFF.

Turning to this clonotype: A junction boundary mismatches the germline segment, possibly from a read error. The V and J genes are TRBV7-3 and TRBJ2-7, with D possibly being TRBD1 or TRBD2 (5 bases each). CDR1 is SGHTA, CDR2 FQGTGA, per germline. This CDR3 comprises 14 residues. The CDR3 is CAGSSGTPPYEQYF. The CDR3 DNA is TGTGCCGGCAGCTCCGGGACGCCCCCCTACGAGCAGTACTTC.

V usage is TRBV14 and J usage is TRBJ2-3; D might be TRBD1 (5 bases). The germline V gene has CDR1 SGHDN and CDR2 FVKESK. CDR3 length: 16 residues. Trimming cost V 0 bases and J 2 bases, with 12 bases left between them. This CDR3 reads CASSQDQGAFTDTQYF. In nucleotides, the CDR3 is TGTGCCAGCAGCCAAGATCAAGGGGCTTTCACAGATACGCAGTATTTT.

This clonotype came up a few times. V is TRBV4-1 and J is TRBJ2-7; TRBD1 aligns across 8 bases. The CDR3 has 16 residues. Germline CDR1 reads MGHRA; CDR2 reads YSYEKL. After removal of 0 bases from V and 3 bases from J, the junction contained 7 bases not matched to a gene. In DNA, the CDR3 is TGCGCCAGCAGCCAAGATGACAGGGGACTCATCTACGAGCAGTACTTC. Its protein is CASSQDDRGLIYEQYF.

This clonotype was detected a few times. The CDR3 DNA follows: TGCAGTGCTAGAGAATGGAGGAACACCGGGGAGCTGTTTTTT. It translates to CSAREWRNTGELFF. The chain couples TRBV20-1 to TRBJ2-2; D is unresolved. Deletions cut 0 bases from V and 1 base from J, with 6 bases between. CDR3 size: 14 residues. Germline loops: CDR1 DFQATT, CDR2 SNEGSKA (reference sequence).